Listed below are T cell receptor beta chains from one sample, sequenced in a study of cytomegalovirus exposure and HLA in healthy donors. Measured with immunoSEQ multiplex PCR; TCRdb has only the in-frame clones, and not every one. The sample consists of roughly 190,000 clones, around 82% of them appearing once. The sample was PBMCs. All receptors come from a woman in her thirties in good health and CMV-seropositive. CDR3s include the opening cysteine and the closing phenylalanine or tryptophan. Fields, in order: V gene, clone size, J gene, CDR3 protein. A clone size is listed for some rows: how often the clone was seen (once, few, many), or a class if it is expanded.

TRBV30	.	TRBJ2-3	CAWSVEAQWYF
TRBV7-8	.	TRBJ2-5	CASSFNTGQGKETQYF
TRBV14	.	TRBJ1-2	CASSQGQGARGYTF
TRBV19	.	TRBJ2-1	CASSIGSYNEQFF
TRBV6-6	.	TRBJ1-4	CASGTQGGEKLFF
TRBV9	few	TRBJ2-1	CASSVGSGRASEQFF
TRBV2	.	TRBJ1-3	CASSDIGIGNTIYF
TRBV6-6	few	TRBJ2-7	CASTPTGSYEQYF
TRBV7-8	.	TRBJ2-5	CASSLGLAGGEETQYF
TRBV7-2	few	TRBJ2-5	CASTTGRETQYF
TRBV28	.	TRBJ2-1	CASSRLRTRRTYNEQFF
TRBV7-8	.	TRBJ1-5	CASSLTAGSYSNQPQHF
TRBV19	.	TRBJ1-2	CASSIGTGLGRGNYGYTF
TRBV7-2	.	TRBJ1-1	CASSPRQGAFTTEAFF
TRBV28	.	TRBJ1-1	CASLGVGAEAFF
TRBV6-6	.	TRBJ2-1	CASRPQGSGEQFF
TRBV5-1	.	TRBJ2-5	CASSLTRSKETQYF
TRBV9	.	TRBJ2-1	CASSRGTAQPYPQFF
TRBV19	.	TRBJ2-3	CASSRNAGADTQYF
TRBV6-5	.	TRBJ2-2	CASSGQTGNTGELFF
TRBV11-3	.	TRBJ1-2	CASSRGGDGYTF
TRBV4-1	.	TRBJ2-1	CASSPPDRENEQFF
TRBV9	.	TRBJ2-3	CASSPTGTGGFMDTQYF
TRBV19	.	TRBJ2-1	CASSMSGGNSGESSYNEQFF
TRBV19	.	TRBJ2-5	CASSLAPGLARETQYF
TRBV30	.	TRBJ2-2	CAWSGTWPGELFF
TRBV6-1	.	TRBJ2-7	CASNLAGGPYEQYF
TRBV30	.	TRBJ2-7	CAWSGGGGGSVGVDEQYF
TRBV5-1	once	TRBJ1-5	CASSPGPGDQPQHF